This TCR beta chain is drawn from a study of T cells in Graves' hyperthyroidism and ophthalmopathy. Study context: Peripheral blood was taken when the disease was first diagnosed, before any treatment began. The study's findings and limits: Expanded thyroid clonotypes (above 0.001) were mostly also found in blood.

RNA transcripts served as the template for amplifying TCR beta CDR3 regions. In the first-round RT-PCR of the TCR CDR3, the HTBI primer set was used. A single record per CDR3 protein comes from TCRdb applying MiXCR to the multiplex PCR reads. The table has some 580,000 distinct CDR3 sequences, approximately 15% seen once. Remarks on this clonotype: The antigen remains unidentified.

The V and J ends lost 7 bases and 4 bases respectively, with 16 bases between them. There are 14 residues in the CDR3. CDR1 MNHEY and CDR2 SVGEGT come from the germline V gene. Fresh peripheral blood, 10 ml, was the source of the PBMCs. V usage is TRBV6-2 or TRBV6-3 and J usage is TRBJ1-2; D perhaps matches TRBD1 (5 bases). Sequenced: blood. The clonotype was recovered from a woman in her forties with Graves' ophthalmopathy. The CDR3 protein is CASKRGTEPYGYTF. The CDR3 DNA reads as TGTGCCAGCAAACGGGGGACGGAACCCTATGGCTACACCTTC.